Below are 27 T cell receptor beta chains sequenced from a single sample in a study of OX40 agonist ivuxolimab in advanced cancers. Method: immunoSEQ multiplex PCR; TCRdb's copy keeps in-frame clones and lacks some. The sample has 56,000 or so clones, approximately 83% seen once; the top ten hold about 4.7%. The specimen comprised CD4+ or CD8+ T cells sorted from blood, sampled in a trial of the OX40 agonist ivuxolimab. These receptors came from an adult with an advanced solid tumor such as melanoma, head and neck, liver or kidney cancer.

This clone was recorded a few times. The chain joins TRBV4-3 to TRBJ2-1; unclear D gene. The germline CDR1 and CDR2 sequences are LGHNA and YSLEER. The CDR3 has 12 residues. Between the trimmed V and J ends, which lost 0 bases and 5 bases, there was a span of 2 bases. CDR3 nucleotide sequence: TGCGCCAGCAGCCAAGAGAACAATGAGCAGTTCTTC. This encodes CASSQENNEQFF.

The chain couples TRBV21-1 to TRBJ1-1. TRBV21-1 is a documented pseudogene. This CDR3 region has 20 residues. DNA of the CDR3: TGTGCCAGCAGCAATTATTCCTCTTGGAGGGACCGTATAGGGAACACTGAAGCTTTCTTT. The encoded protein is CASSNYSSWRDRIGNTEAFF.

V and J are TRBV14 and TRBJ2-7; tentative D call: TRBD2 (6 bases). In germline, CDR1 is SGHDN, CDR2 FVKESK. Trimming removed 1 base at V and 4 bases at J, with 14 bases between. The CDR3 consists of 15 residues. The CDR3 here is CASSQVWRATYEQYF. CDR3 bases: TGTGCCAGCAGCCAAGTCTGGAGGGCCACTTACGAGCAGTACTTC. The whole variable domain, filled in from reference TRBV14 and TRBJ2-7, reads EAGVTQFPSHSVIEKGQTVTLRCDPISGHDNLYWYRRVMGKEIKFLLHFVKESKQDESGMPNNRFLAERTGGTYSTLKVQPAELEDSGVYFCASSQVWRATYEQYFGPGTRLTVT.

The chain joins TRBV10-1 to TRBJ2-2, with 11 bases that match TRBD2. The ends lost 4 bases at V and 4 bases at J; junction bases unmatched: 14. The CDR3 has 19 residues. Germline CDR1 and CDR2: WNHNN and SYGVQD (reference sequence). The CDR3 spells CASSGATDSGRAGTGELFF. CDR3 in DNA: TGCGCCAGCAGTGGGGCGACAGATAGCGGGAGGGCCGGCACCGGGGAGCTGTTTTTT.

This clone was picked up one time. This sample also contains other DNA sequences that code for the same CDR3. The chain joins TRBV5-4 to TRBJ1-3; TRBD1 agrees at 8 bases. The germline V gene has CDR1 SGHNT and CDR2 YYREEE (reference sequence). The CDR3 runs to 16 residues. V lost 0 bases and J lost 3; bases outside the gene matches: 5. CDR3 nucleotides: TGTGCCAGCAGCTTGGCCCCAGGGGGCATTGGAAACACCATATATTTT. Its translation is CASSLAPGGIGNTIYF.

V usage is TRBV9 and J usage is TRBJ1-4, with TRBD1 identical over 7 bases. V lost 4 bases and J lost 1; bases outside the gene matches: 4. Germline V CDR1 and CDR2: SGDLS, YYNGEE. The CDR3 runs to 15 residues. CDR3 loop: CASSSRTGTNEKLFF. The DNA for the CDR3 is TGTGCCAGCAGCTCCCGGACAGGAACTAATGAAAAACTGTTTTTT. The complete variable domain, with remaining parts taken from reference TRBV9 and TRBJ1-4, reads DSGVTQTPKHLITATGQRVTLRCSPRSGDLSVYWYQQSLDQGLQFLIQYYNGEERAKGNILERFSAQQFPDLHSELNLSSLELGDSALYFCASSSRTGTNEKLFFGSGTQLSVL.

This chain connects TRBV6-1 to TRBJ2-7; 7 bases are a match to TRBD2. V was pared by 4 bases and J by 2 bases, with 14 bases of the junction left unmatched. The CDR3 length is 17 residues. From germline, CDR1 is MNHNS and CDR2 SASEGT. The DNA for the CDR3 is TGTGCCAGCAGTGCCCAGACTACCGCGGGGGAAACCTACGAGCAGTACTTC. The encoded protein is CASSAQTTAGETYEQYF.

This chain links TRBV29-1 with TRBJ2-2; D is uncertain. The CDR3 contains 13 residues. Germline V gives CDR1 SQVTM, CDR2 ANQGSEA. The V end lost 2 bases, the J end lost 7 bases, and 11 bases lay between the germline ends. For the CDR3, the DNA is TGCAGCGTTGAAATTTGGGGAAACGGGGAGCTGTTTTTT. This sequence encodes CSVEIWGNGELFF.

The gene calls are TRBV28 and TRBJ2-7, with D perhaps assigned TRBD1 or TRBD2 (7 bases each). Germline V gives CDR1 MDHEN, CDR2 SYDVKM. This CDR3 spans 13 amino acids. CDR3 region: CATSGAGGYEQYF. CDR3 in DNA: TGTGCAACCAGCGGGGCAGGGGGCTACGAGCAGTACTTC.

In its sample, this clone was seen once. This chain links TRBV6-5 with TRBJ1-3; TRBD1 matches at 9 bases. In germline, CDR1 is MNHEY, CDR2 SVGAGI. V lost 8 bases, J lost 3 bases, and 8 bases stayed unmatched. The CDR3 extends over 15 amino acids. The DNA of the CDR3 is TGTGCCAGCCGCCGGACAGGGGTGGATGGAAACACCATATATTTT. It codes for CASRRTGVDGNTIYF.

This clone was seen once. The junction departs from the called germline gene at one end, perhaps through a read error. The chain uses TRBV7-7 and TRBJ2-5, with a tentative D call TRBD2 (5 bases). There are 13 residues in the CDR3. The V gene's germline CDR1 is SSHAT and CDR2 FNYEAQ (reference sequence). CDR3 region: CASSAREWETQYF. In nucleotides, the CDR3 is TGTGCTAGCAGCGCACGGGAATGGGAGACCCAGTACTTC. Together with reference TRBV7-7 and TRBJ2-5, the CDR3 gives the full variable domain: GAGVSQSPRYKVTKRGQDVTLRCDPISSHATLYWYQQALGQGPEFLTYFNYEAQPDKSGLPSDRFSAERPEGSISTLTIQRTEQRDSAMYRCASSAREWETQYFGPGTRLLVL.

CDR3 coding DNA: TGTGCCAGCAGTTACTCGGGGCTAGAGGTCTACAATGAGCAGTTCTTC. It yields the protein CASSYSGLEVYNEQFF. This sequence joins TRBV6-5 and TRBJ2-1, with D possibly matching TRBD1 (5 bases). This CDR3 is built from 16 residues. Looked up from germline, CDR1 is MNHEY and CDR2 is SVGAGI. V was pared by 0 bases and J by 3 bases, with 12 bases between.

CDR3 residues: CSVTRSREGYTF. The CDR3 nucleotides read TGCAGCGTTACCCGGAGCCGGGAAGGCTACACCTTC. The chain uses TRBV29-1 and TRBJ1-2; no reliable D call. V dropped 5 bases and J dropped 8 bases, with 15 bases sitting between them. Germline-derived CDR1 and CDR2 are SQVTM and ANQGSEA. This CDR3 comprises 12 residues.

This clone appeared once. V gene TRBV7-2 combines with J gene TRBJ2-7; TRBD1 or TRBD2 may be the D gene (6 bases each). The CDR3 totals 17 residues. Germline values: CDR1 SGHTA, CDR2 FQGNSA. Trimming left V 0 bases short and J 6 bases short, with 21 bases between. The CDR3 sequence is CASSLAGGRAGIREQYF. DNA for the CDR3: TGTGCCAGCAGCTTAGCGGGGGGCAGGGCTGGCATACGCGAGCAGTACTTC.

V is TRBV7-2 and J is TRBJ1-3; D is perhaps TRBD1 (6 bases). This CDR3 contains 16 residues. Trimming took 4 bases from V and 7 from J, leaving 20 bases between them. Germline assignment: CDR1 SGHTA and CDR2 FQGNSA. This CDR3 reads CASSYIAGGRRNTIYF. The CDR3 region has the DNA TGTGCCAGCAGCTACATTGCGGGGGGGCGGCGGAACACCATATATTTT.

The chain is built from TRBV28 and TRBJ2-7; a possible D gene is TRBD2 (7 bases). Germline V gene lookup returns CDR1 MDHEN and CDR2 SYDVKM. The CDR3 runs to 15 residues. V lost 7 bases, J lost 0 bases, and 16 bases lay in between. This CDR3 reads CASTVPGGGSYEQYF. CDR3 coding DNA: TGTGCCAGCACCGTTCCGGGGGGCGGCTCCTACGAGCAGTACTTC.

This clone is a singleton in its sample. This chain connects TRBV5-1 to TRBJ2-1; 7 bases agree with TRBD2. J was trimmed by 6 bases and V by 0 bases; bases with no gene match: 9. Germline CDR1 reads SGHRS; CDR2 reads YFSETQ. There are 16 residues in the CDR3. CDR3: CASSLAGGVGSNEQFF. The CDR3 DNA follows: TGCGCCAGCAGCTTGGCGGGGGGAGTGGGTTCCAATGAGCAGTTCTTC.

The chain links TRBV2 to TRBJ2-1; TRBD1 aligns across 9 bases. V shed 1 base, J shed 13 bases, and the junction held 14 bases outside the gene matches. Germline CDR1 is SNHLY and CDR2 is FYNNEI. The length of the CDR3 is 16 residues. CDR3 loop: CASSEDSAVRDRDQFF. CDR3 DNA: TGTGCCAGCAGTGAAGATTCCGCGGTCAGGGACAGGGACCAGTTCTTC.

This clone was detected once. The chain has TRBV18 and TRBJ1-1; 7 bases align to TRBD1. The V segment lost 4 bases and the J segment 10 bases; nucleotides outside the gene matches: 6. The V gene's germline CDR1 is KGHSH and CDR2 LQKENI. This CDR3 is built from 12 residues. DNA for the CDR3: TGTGCCAGCTCACGACAGGGCGAGGGAGCTTTCTTT. It yields the protein CASSRQGEGAFF.

This chain uses TRBV2 with TRBJ1-3; 8 bases align to TRBD1. The CDR3 runs 15 residues. Germline V gene sequence: CDR1 SNHLY, CDR2 FYNNEI. The V gene end was trimmed by 5 bases and the J gene end by 2 bases; junction bases not matched to a gene: 5. For the CDR3, the DNA is TGTGCCAGCAGTCCCGGGACAGGCCCTGGAAACACCATATATTTT. Its protein product is CASSPGTGPGNTIYF.

This chain joins TRBV2 and TRBJ2-1; D may be TRBD1 or TRBD2 (6 bases each). V dropped 3 bases and J dropped 9 bases, with 12 bases sitting between them. Germline V lookup: CDR1 SNHLY, CDR2 FYNNEI. The CDR3 sequence is 13 residues long. The CDR3 loop reads CASSDSGGGEQFF. The CDR3 nucleotides are TGTGCCAGCAGTGATTCCGGGGGCGGTGAGCAGTTCTTC.

This clone was found once. This chain uses TRBV28 with TRBJ1-2; no reliable D call. The germline V and J ends were trimmed by 7 bases and 3 bases, with 9 bases remaining between them. CDR1 and CDR2 from the germline V gene are MDHEN and SYDVKM. The CDR3 contains 12 residues. The CDR3 sequence is CASKGGHYGYTF. The DNA for the CDR3 is TGTGCCAGCAAAGGCGGCCACTATGGCTACACCTTC.

The rearrangement links TRBV6-5 to TRBJ1-1, with TRBD1 identical over 8 bases. This CDR3 is built from 15 residues. Looked up from germline, CDR1 is MNHEY and CDR2 is SVGAGI. V was pared by 4 bases and J by 4 bases, with 8 bases of the junction left unmatched. As DNA, the CDR3 is TGTGCCAGCAGTTTGGGGACAGGAACGGGCACTGAAGCTTTCTTT. Its protein is CASSLGTGTGTEAFF.

J is TRBJ2-3 and V is TRBV5-4, with D possibly being TRBD1 (6 bases). The V gene lost 6 bases and the J gene lost 4 bases, with 18 bases spanning the gap. The CDR3 length is 15 residues. From germline, CDR1 is SGHNT and CDR2 YYREEE (reference sequence). The chain's CDR3 is CASTPGQRYSDTQYF. The CDR3 DNA reads TGTGCCAGCACCCCCGGACAGCGCTATTCAGATACGCAGTATTTT.

The chain combines TRBV7-8 with TRBJ1-5, with 10 bases matching TRBD1. Germline values: CDR1 SGHVS, CDR2 FQNEAQ. This CDR3 spans 14 amino acids. Trimming at V came to 5 bases and at J to 5 bases, leaving 3 bases not matched to a gene. The CDR3 here is CASSAGTGDQPQHF. Written as DNA, the CDR3 is TGTGCCAGCAGCGCAGGGACAGGGGATCAGCCCCAGCATTTT.

The chain has TRBV7-3 and TRBJ2-2; perhaps D is TRBD1 or TRBD2 (6 bases each). The CDR3 totals 14 residues. V gave up 4 bases and J gave up 7 bases, with 13 bases separating them. Germline assignment: CDR1 SGHTA and CDR2 FQGTGA. The CDR3 reads CASSSQGRNGELFF. Here the CDR3 DNA reads TGTGCCAGCAGCTCCCAGGGGAGGAACGGGGAGCTGTTTTTT.

This chain connects TRBV9 to TRBJ1-2, with TRBD1 as a possible D gene (5 bases). The germline CDR1 and CDR2 sequences are SGDLS and YYNGEE. The CDR3 covers 15 residues. V shed 0 bases and J shed 11 bases, with 20 bases lying between them. The CDR3 is CASSVGPQWTSRYTF. The DNA for the CDR3 is TGTGCCAGCAGCGTAGGTCCCCAATGGACATCGAGGTACACCTTC.